Each of the 27 T cell receptor beta chains below was sequenced from the same sample in a study of shared clonotypes between healthy human individuals. This table comes from immunoSEQ multiplex PCR, and its TCRdb copy is limited to in-frame clones, with some not included. The sample records roughly 2.1 million clones, roughly 91% being singletons. Naive CD8 cells lacked CD45RO and underwent positive selection for CCR7, leaving out terminally differentiated effector memory CD45RA+ cells. What was sequenced was naive CD8+ T cells from PBMCs. These receptors came from a man younger than 30 in good health. Some clones in this sample may be carry-over from other donors' samples.

The rearrangement links TRBV5-4 to TRBJ2-3; 7 bases align to TRBD2. This CDR3 contains 16 residues. After removal of 1 base from V and 5 bases from J, the junction contained 10 bases not matched to a gene. The germline CDR1 and CDR2 sequences are SGHNT and YYREEE (reference sequence). The CDR3 DNA reads as TGTGCCAGCAGCTTGTGGGCTAGCGCGGGAGAAGATACGCAGTATTTT. Its protein is CASSLWASAGEDTQYF.

This sequence joins TRBV6-6 and TRBJ2-7; 8 bases fit TRBD2. The CDR3 length is 14 residues. Germline CDR1 and CDR2: MNHNY and SVGAGI (reference sequence). V trimming: 5 bases; J trimming: 3 bases; junction bases outside the gene matches: 6. The CDR3, as DNA: TGTGCCAGCAGTCCCCCGGGACTAGTCTACGAGCAGTACTTC. Protein: CASSPPGLVYEQYF.

This rearrangement joins TRBV19 to TRBJ1-1, with D perhaps TRBD1 (6 bases). From germline, CDR1 is LNHDA and CDR2 SQIVND (reference sequence). V was shortened by 5 bases and J by 1 base, with 17 bases between the two germline ends. This CDR3 is built from 16 residues. CDR3 sequence: CASSPRPQQGNTEAFF. CDR3 nucleotides: TGTGCCAGTAGTCCTCGTCCCCAACAGGGGAACACTGAAGCTTTCTTT.

Only one count was recorded for this clone. This sequence joins TRBV7-8 and TRBJ1-5; 11 nucleotides line up with TRBD1. Germline CDR1 SGHVS, CDR2 FQNEAQ. The CDR3 is made up of 16 amino acids. J lost 6 bases, V lost 5 bases, and 9 bases had no gene match. The CDR3 spells CASSHRTGGPGQPQHF. The CDR3, as DNA: TGTGCCAGCAGCCACCGGACAGGGGGCCCCGGTCAGCCCCAGCATTTT.

This chain connects TRBV28 to TRBJ2-1; D gene unclear. This CDR3 is built from 14 residues. The germline V and J ends were trimmed by 5 bases and 4 bases, with 12 bases remaining between them. The V gene's germline CDR1 is MDHEN and CDR2 SYDVKM. The CDR3 reads CASSPLGKYNEQFF. CDR3 coding DNA: TGTGCCAGCAGTCCCCTGGGGAAATACAATGAGCAGTTCTTC.

This clone appeared a few times. Other nucleotide sequences from this sample produce the same CDR3. Here the CDR3 DNA reads TGTGCCAGCAGCCTGGACAGGGTCTATGGCTACACCTTC. Protein product: CASSLDRVYGYTF. The rearrangement joins TRBV7-9 to TRBJ1-2; 8 bases line up with TRBD1. The germline CDR1 and CDR2 sequences are SEHNR and FQNEAQ (reference sequence). The J segment lost 4 bases and the V segment lost 5 bases, leaving 3 bases of the junction unmatched. The CDR3 totals 13 residues.

V usage is TRBV5-6 and J usage is TRBJ2-2; possibly TRBD2 for D (6 bases). The CDR3 is 14 amino acids. V was pared by 0 bases and J by 7 bases, with 10 bases between. Germline V lookup: CDR1 SGHDT, CDR2 YYEEEE. The CDR3 is CASSLGARGGELFF. The CDR3 nucleotides read TGTGCCAGCAGCTTGGGGGCGCGGGGCGGGGAGCTGTTTTTT.

The chain combines TRBV7-2 with TRBJ1-5, with D tentatively TRBD1 (5 bases). The germline gives CDR1 SGHTA, CDR2 FQGNSA. The germline V and J ends were trimmed by 5 bases and 3 bases, with 20 bases remaining between them. There are 17 residues in the CDR3. The DNA of the CDR3 is TGTGCCAGCAGCCCCTCGGCACTAGAGGGGATCAATCAGCCCCAGCATTTT. Protein sequence: CASSPSALEGINQPQHF.

The V call is TRBV7-9, the J call TRBJ2-5, with D possibly being TRBD1 (7 bases). Germline-derived CDR1 and CDR2 are SEHNR and FQNEAQ (reference sequence). This CDR3 spans 15 amino acids. Trimming stripped 5 bases from V and 5 bases from J, with 18 bases between. CDR3 amino acids: CASSLRTGGDETQYF. Written as DNA, the CDR3 is TGTGCCAGCAGCCTCAGGACAGGCGGGGACGAGACCCAGTACTTC.

The genes are TRBV27 and TRBJ2-7; D possibly corresponds to TRBD2 (6 bases). This CDR3 has 16 amino acids. V was trimmed by 7 bases and J by 0 bases, leaving 19 bases between them. Germline CDR1 MNHEY, CDR2 SMNVEV (reference sequence). The CDR3 nucleotides read TGTGCCAGCACCCCATCGGGCGGGGAGGCCTCCTACGAGCAGTACTTC. Amino acid sequence: CASTPSGGEASYEQYF.

As DNA, the CDR3 is TGTGCCAGCAGCACCTGGGGGCTCGGTGATGTGGAGACCCAGTACTTC. It yields the protein CASSTWGLGDVETQYF. V usage is TRBV11-2 and J usage is TRBJ2-5, with D possibly matching TRBD1 (6 bases). The germline gives CDR1 SGHAT, CDR2 FQNNGV. CDR3 length: 16 residues. V gave up 5 bases and J gave up 5 bases, with 21 bases separating them. Looking up the rest from reference TRBV11-2 and TRBJ2-5 gives the full variable domain: EAGVAQSPRYKIIEKRQSVAFWCNPISGHATLYWYQQILGQGPKLLIQFQNNGVVDDSQLPKDRFSAERLKGVDSTLKIQPAKLEDSAVYLCASSTWGLGDVETQYFGPGTRLLVL.

In regard to this clone: This CDR3 is also generated by other DNA sequences in the sample. The chain combines TRBV6-5 with TRBJ2-6; D gene ambiguous. Germline CDR1 MNHEY, CDR2 SVGAGI. The CDR3 has 14 amino acids. The V end was cut by 8 bases, the J end by 0 bases, with 8 bases between. Written as DNA, the CDR3 is TGTGCCAGCTCGTGGGTCTCTGGGGCCAACGTCCTGACTTTC. Protein sequence: CASSWVSGANVLTF.

The V call is TRBV11-2, the J call TRBJ2-2; D is possibly TRBD2 (5 bases). CDR1 and CDR2 (germline): SGHAT, FQNNGV. This CDR3 spans 16 amino acids. V was pared by 5 bases and J by 2 bases, with 15 bases between. In DNA, the CDR3 is TGTGCCAGCAGCCCAGTTCCCGGGATCAACACCGGGGAGCTGTTTTTT. Amino acid sequence: CASSPVPGINTGELFF.

This clone was recorded only once. CDR3 sequence (DNA): TGTGCCAGCAGTGGAGGTTATGGTGCAGATACGCAGTATTTT. Residues: CASSGGYGADTQYF. The chain joins TRBV2 to TRBJ2-3; no reliable D call. Germline V gene data show CDR1 as SNHLY and CDR2 as FYNNEI. The CDR3 runs to 14 residues. V shed 4 bases and J shed 4 bases, with 12 bases lying between them.

The chain is built from TRBV15 and TRBJ2-1; a weak D match, TRBD2 (6 bases). V dropped 0 bases and J dropped 1 base, with 7 bases sitting between them. This CDR3 has 15 residues. Germline V CDR1 and CDR2: LNHNV, YYDKDF (reference sequence). The CDR3 protein is CATSRDGRSYNEQFF. The CDR3 DNA reads as TGTGCCACCAGCAGAGATGGGAGGTCCTACAATGAGCAGTTCTTC.

Turning to this clone: Other DNA sequences from this sample encode an identical CDR3 as well. This sequence joins TRBV27 and TRBJ2-7; D not certain. CDR3 length equals 13 residues. Germline values: CDR1 MNHEY, CDR2 SMNVEV (reference sequence). The V end was cut by 5 bases, the J end by 2 bases, with 10 bases between. This CDR3 is CASSLGFTYEQYF. The CDR3 bases are TGTGCCAGCAGTCTAGGGTTCACCTACGAGCAGTACTTC.

This clone was found once. The gene calls are TRBV6-1 and TRBJ2-3; 7 bases are shared with TRBD2. Germline V gene lookup returns CDR1 MNHNS and CDR2 SASEGT. This CDR3 contains 15 residues. Germline trimming cut 6 bases from V and 2 bases from J; bases unmatched to any gene: 8. CDR3 coding DNA: TGTGCCAGCAGGGCAGCGGGACCGTCCACAGATACGCAGTATTTT. This gives the protein CASRAAGPSTDTQYF.

This chain links TRBV30 with TRBJ2-1, with 13 nucleotides matching TRBD2. Germline assignment: CDR1 GTSNPN and CDR2 SVGIG (reference sequence). J lost 5 bases, V lost 8 bases, and 12 bases had no gene match. This CDR3 region has 16 residues. CDR3 amino acids: CAGLLAGGPVHNEQFF. CDR3 bases: TGTGCCGGATTACTAGCGGGAGGGCCGGTACACAATGAGCAGTTCTTC.

This clone was detected only once. The gene calls are TRBV19 and TRBJ2-7, with 8 bases fitting TRBD2. V gave up 4 bases and J gave up 4 bases; unmatched junction bases: 6. Germline V CDR1 and CDR2: LNHDA, SQIVND (reference sequence). This CDR3 spans 14 amino acids. The DNA of the CDR3 is TGTGCCAGTAGTAGCGGGAGGTATCAGTACGAGCAGTACTTC. Translated, it gives CASSSGRYQYEQYF. Supplemented by reference TRBV19 and TRBJ2-7, the full variable domain reads DGGITQSPKYLFRKEGQNVTLSCEQNLNHDAMYWYRQDPGQGLRLIYYSQIVNDFQKGDIAEGYSVSREKKESFPLTVTSAQKNPTAFYLCASSSGRYQYEQYFGPGTRLTVT.

A remark on this clone: Other nucleotide sequences in the sample specify the same CDR3. The rearrangement uses TRBV9 and TRBJ2-7; 7 bases map to TRBD1. This CDR3 comprises 13 residues. The V gene's germline CDR1 is SGDLS and CDR2 YYNGEE. V gave up 1 base and J gave up 2 bases; unmatched junction bases: 0. The CDR3: CASSVTGAYEQYF. DNA of the CDR3: TGTGCCAGCAGCGTAACAGGGGCCTACGAGCAGTACTTC. The complete variable domain, with remaining parts taken from reference TRBV9 and TRBJ2-7, reads DSGVTQTPKHLITATGQRVTLRCSPRSGDLSVYWYQQSLDQGLQFLIQYYNGEERAKGNILERFSAQQFPDLHSELNLSSLELGDSALYFCASSVTGAYEQYFGPGTRLTVT.

The rearrangement links TRBV2 to TRBJ1-5, with no clear D. Germline CDR1 SNHLY, CDR2 FYNNEI. The V and J ends lost 5 bases and 3 bases respectively, with 14 bases between them. CDR3 size: 15 residues. The CDR3 nucleotides are TGTGCCAGCAGTCCCACGGGCCAAACCAATCAGCCCCAGCATTTT. Its protein product is CASSPTGQTNQPQHF.

This chain joins TRBV18 and TRBJ2-1; D might be TRBD1 or TRBD2, each matching 5 bases. V was cut by 2 bases and J by 2 bases, with 10 bases left in between. The germline gives CDR1 KGHSH, CDR2 LQKENI. The CDR3 runs 15 residues. The DNA for the CDR3 is TGTGCCAGCTCACCAGGGGGAGAGGCCTACAATGAGCAGTTCTTC. Protein: CASSPGGEAYNEQFF.

The gene calls are TRBV19 and TRBJ2-7; weak D call: TRBD1 (6 bases). CDR3 size: 13 residues. V lost 3 bases to trimming and J lost 4 bases, with 10 bases between them. The germline V gene has CDR1 LNHDA and CDR2 SQIVND (reference sequence). The CDR3 region has the DNA TGTGCCAGTAGTATGCGGACAGAGTACGAGCAGTACTTC. Amino acid sequence: CASSMRTEYEQYF.

The V gene is TRBV4-3, the J gene TRBJ2-1; 13 bases map to TRBD2. The CDR3 contains 15 residues. J gave up 5 bases and V 3 bases, and 1 base lay outside the gene matches. Per germline, CDR1 LGHNA and CDR2 YSLEER. The DNA of the CDR3 is TGCGCCAGCAGCCAGGGGACTAGCGGGAACAATGAGCAGTTCTTC. Its translation is CASSQGTSGNNEQFF.

The chain employs TRBV9 and TRBJ2-1; the match to TRBD2 covers 8 bases. V lost 3 bases to trimming and J lost 4 bases; unmatched junction nucleotides: 6. Germline CDR1 and CDR2: SGDLS and YYNGEE. The CDR3 covers 15 residues. The DNA of the CDR3 is TGTGCCAGCAGCGCTGGGACTAGTAGGTACAATGAGCAGTTCTTC. Translated, it gives CASSAGTSRYNEQFF.

The CDR3 DNA reads TGCGCCAGCAGCCAACCCCAAGGGGGGACGGATACGCAGTATTTT. Protein product: CASSQPQGGTDTQYF. The J gene is TRBJ2-3, the V gene TRBV4-3, with D perhaps assigned TRBD1 or TRBD2 (6 bases each). The CDR3 consists of 15 residues. V was shortened by 2 bases and J by 6 bases, with 15 bases between the two germline ends. The germline gives CDR1 LGHNA, CDR2 YSLEER.

This chain joins TRBV28 and TRBJ2-1; D is unclear. Germline V gene sequence: CDR1 MDHEN, CDR2 SYDVKM. The CDR3 consists of 16 residues. V lost 4 bases to trimming and J lost 0 bases, with 13 bases between them. The CDR3 region is CASSSLKESSYNEQFF. In DNA, the CDR3 is TGTGCCAGCAGTTCACTCAAGGAGAGCTCCTACAATGAGCAGTTCTTC.